Following are 10 T cell receptor beta chains from one sample sequenced in a study of chemoradiotherapy in HPV16-positive cancers. Sequencing used immunoSEQ multiplex PCR; TCRdb keeps in-frame clones, though not all of them. The data show tens of thousands of clones, with around 80% seen just once and 3.5% to 4% held by the top ten. The source was blood, collected from a patient who underwent chemoradiotherapy. The source is a human donor with HPV-associated anogenital cancer.

The chain employs TRBV5-1 and TRBJ2-1; TRBD2 agrees at 11 bases. V was clipped by 3 bases and J by 9 bases; unmatched bases: 11. Germline-derived CDR1 and CDR2 are SGHRS and YFSETQ. CDR3 size: 16 residues. This chain's CDR3 is CASSSTLAGGWGEQFF. CDR3 DNA: TGCGCCAGCAGCTCCACCCTAGCGGGGGGTTGGGGTGAGCAGTTCTTC.

The gene calls are TRBV5-5 and TRBJ1-3; TRBD1 matches at 9 bases. The CDR3 has 17 amino acids. V dropped 4 bases and J dropped 0; count of bases not matched to a gene: 8. The germline V gene has CDR1 SGHKS and CDR2 YYEKEE (reference sequence). As DNA, the CDR3 is TGTGCCAGCAGCATACAGGGGGCTACTAGCTCTGGAAACACCATATATTTT. This encodes CASSIQGATSSGNTIYF.

J is TRBJ2-3 and V is TRBV5-5; TRBD2 matches at 7 bases. In germline, CDR1 is SGHKS, CDR2 YYEKEE (reference sequence). V dropped 2 bases and J dropped 4; count of bases not matched to a gene: 7. This CDR3 is 15 amino acids long. In DNA, the CDR3 is TGTGCCAGCAGCTTTATAACGGGGGGTGCAGATACGCAGTATTTT. Encoded protein: CASSFITGGADTQYF.

This rearrangement joins TRBV9 to TRBJ2-1; perhaps D is TRBD1 or TRBD2 (5 bases each). This CDR3 has 12 amino acids. The germline V gene encodes CDR1 SGDLS and CDR2 YYNGEE. V gave up 8 bases and J gave up 0 bases, with 6 bases separating them. The DNA for the CDR3 is TGTGCCAGTGGGGGCTCCTACAATGAGCAGTTCTTC. Amino acids: CASGGSYNEQFF.

The rearrangement joins TRBV23-1 to TRBJ1-1; 7 bases are shared with TRBD1. TRBV23-1 counts as an open reading frame of uncertain function. The CDR3 extends over 15 amino acids. J gave up 1 base and V 4 bases, and 6 bases lay outside the gene matches. This CDR3 is CASSPPGTENTEAFF. CDR3 DNA: TGCGCCAGCAGTCCCCCCGGGACAGAGAACACTGAAGCTTTCTTT.

The J gene is TRBJ1-4, the V gene TRBV6-6; TRBD1 might be the D (5 bases). V was trimmed by 7 bases and J by 8 bases, leaving 14 bases between them. Looked up from germline, CDR1 is MNHNY and CDR2 is SVGAGI (reference sequence). The CDR3 has 13 amino acids. In DNA, the CDR3 is TGTGCCAGCACGCCGGGACTAATCGAAAAACTGTTTTTT. Protein product: CASTPGLIEKLFF.

The chain is built from TRBV19 and TRBJ1-1, with 9 bases identical to TRBD1. Trimming took 10 bases from V and 8 from J; bases not matched to a gene: 14. The CDR3 totals 14 residues. Germline values: CDR1 LNHDA, CDR2 SQIVND (reference sequence). CDR3 sequence (DNA): TGTGCCACAGGACAGGGGCCCCCTTTTGGGGAAGCTTTCTTT. The encoded protein is CATGQGPPFGEAFF. The whole variable domain, remainder taken from reference TRBV19 and TRBJ1-1, is DGGITQSPKYLFRKEGQNVTLSCEQNLNHDAMYWYRQDPGQGLRLIYYSQIVNDFQKGDIAEGYSVSREKKESFPLTVTSAQKNPTAFYLCATGQGPPFGEAFFGQGTRLTVV.

This clone was seen only a few times. The genes are TRBV2 and TRBJ2-7; the match to TRBD1 covers 11 bases. V dropped 6 bases and J dropped 4; count of bases not matched to a gene: 5. The V gene's germline CDR1 is SNHLY and CDR2 FYNNEI. CDR3 length equals 14 residues. In nucleotides, the CDR3 is TGTGCCAGCAGACCGGGACAGGGGGTGTACGAGCAGTACTTC. The encoded protein is CASRPGQGVYEQYF.

J is TRBJ2-3 and V is TRBV30; D may be TRBD2 (6 bases). Germline-derived CDR1 and CDR2 are GTSNPN and SVGIG (reference sequence). The CDR3 has 13 amino acids. V lost 0 bases, J lost 3 bases, and 7 bases lay in between. CDR3 region: CAWSVAGTDTQYF. CDR3 coding DNA: TGTGCCTGGAGTGTTGCGGGAACAGATACGCAGTATTTT.

The chain combines TRBV30 with TRBJ2-7, with 9 bases lining up with TRBD1. The length of the CDR3 is 13 residues. Trimming at V came to 3 bases and at J to 7 bases, leaving 7 bases not matched to a gene. From germline, CDR1 is GTSNPN and CDR2 SVGIG (reference sequence). CDR3 region: CAWSRDRDREQYF. DNA of the CDR3: TGTGCCTGGAGCCGGGACAGGGATAGGGAGCAGTACTTC. The complete variable domain, with remaining parts taken from reference TRBV30 and TRBJ2-7, reads SQTIHQWPATLVQPVGSPLSLECTVEGTSNPNLYWYRQAAGRGLQLLFYSVGIGQISSEVPQNLSASRPQDRQFILSSKKLLLSDSGFYLCAWSRDRDREQYFGPGTRLTVT.